The present T cell receptor beta chain was sequenced within a study of blood T cell repertoires in COVID-19. Per germline, CDR1 SGHRS and CDR2 YFSETQ. The CDR3 extends over 16 amino acids. V lost 0 bases to trimming and J lost 2 bases; unmatched junction nucleotides: 6. This clone was seen a handful of times. Assay used: immunoSEQ multiplex PCR; TCRdb lists only in-frame clones, some missing. The data show under 200,000 clones, with around 79% seen just once and around 16% held by the top ten. The sequenced sample consisted of peripheral blood. This chain uses TRBV5-1 with TRBJ2-7; TRBD2 matches at 9 bases. This clonotype was obtained from a man in his 60s with active or convalescent COVID-19. As DNA, the CDR3 is TGCGCCAGCAGCTTGGCCCCTAGCGGGAAGACCTACGAGCAGTACTTC. It encodes CASSLAPSGKTYEQYF.